The text below deals with one TCR beta chain. Its target is not known. Semi-nested PCR with Nested Universal Primer A followed constant-region reverse priming of full-length variable regions. Using its own MiXCR run on the 5' RACE reads, TCRdb lists one record per CDR3 protein. The table lists roughly 56,000 distinct CDR3 sequences, around 30% of them singletons. The V end was cut by 0 bases, the J end by 2 bases, with 8 bases between. The CDR3 contains 14 residues. In germline, CDR1 is MGHDK, CDR2 SYGVNS. Study-wide findings and caveats: Greatest tumor Treg TCR overlap was with tumor naive CD4+ cells.

The chain links TRBV25-1 to TRBJ2-7, with D tentatively TRBD1 or TRBD2 (5 bases each). The TCR originated in a female donor with breast cancer. Sequences were obtained from tumor-infiltrating naive CD4+ T cells sorted from the breast tumor. The subset: naive CD4+ T cells, CD4+CD45RA+CD25-. CDR3 in amino acids: CASSEYLGAYEQYF. The DNA of the CDR3 is TGTGCCAGCAGTGAATATCTGGGGGCCTACGAGCAGTACTTC.